This TCR beta chain was recovered during a study of blood T cells in healthy people across ages. CDR1 and CDR2 (germline): MNHEY, SMNVEV (reference sequence). V was clipped by 2 bases and J by 0 bases, with 14 bases between them. CDR3 size: 18 residues. Then a second PCR, running about 7 to 11 cycles, was carried out with a sample-barcoded 5' primer and a J-beta primer mix. Each CDR3 protein is one row after TCRdb ran MiXCR on the 5' RACE reads. The sample shows just over 1 million distinct CDR3 sequences, 35% to 55% of them seen only once. This clonotype was sampled from a woman aged 55-75 years in good health. This sequence joins TRBV27 and TRBJ2-6; D perhaps matches TRBD2 (5 bases). Sequencing was done on a sample of blood. The CDR3 nucleotides read TGTGCCAGCAGTTTACGTCCGGGGTTGAGCTCTGGGGCCAACGTCCTGACTTTC. Protein product: CASSLRPGLSSGANVLTF.